A single sample is the source of the 25 T cell receptor beta chains below, sequenced in a study of shared clonotypes between healthy human individuals. Clones were sequenced by immunoSEQ multiplex PCR, and TCRdb holds only the in-frame ones, with some missing. The sample shows approximately 320,000 clones, about nine tenths of them seen only once. The specimen sequenced was memory CD8+ T cells sorted from blood. Subset: CD45RO+ cells pooled with CCR7-negative TemRA cells. These receptors came from a young man in good health.

This chain connects TRBV13 to TRBJ2-5, with D possibly matching TRBD2 (5 bases). This CDR3 is 14 amino acids long. V was trimmed by 5 bases and J by 3 bases, leaving 13 bases between them. Germline CDR1 is PRHDT and CDR2 is FYEKMQ (reference sequence). The CDR3 loop reads CASSLRTAKETQYF. The CDR3 DNA follows: TGTGCCAGCAGCCTAAGGACTGCGAAAGAGACCCAGTACTTC.

A single count supports this clone. The chain employs TRBV6-5 and TRBJ2-7; 10 bases agree with TRBD2. This CDR3 contains 14 residues. The junction had 8 bases not matched to a gene; V was cut back by 6 bases and J by 6 bases. Germline V gene data show CDR1 as MNHEY and CDR2 as SVGAGI. The CDR3 sequence: CASRPQREGGEQYF. CDR3 nucleotide sequence: TGTGCCAGCAGACCTCAGCGGGAGGGTGGCGAGCAGTACTTC.

Points on this clone: It is likely a read error: a sequence one base away is far more abundant. The V gene is TRBV28, the J gene TRBJ1-2, with no clear D. The V gene lost 3 bases and the J gene lost 3 bases, with 8 bases spanning the gap. CDR3 length: 13 residues. Germline-derived CDR1 and CDR2 are MDHEN and SYDVKM. The CDR3 region has the DNA TGTGCCAGCAGTTTGACGGTGGACTATGGCTACACCTTC. Its protein is CASSLTVDYGYTF.

The V gene is TRBV6-1, the J gene TRBJ2-1, with D possibly matching TRBD1 (6 bases). The CDR3 runs to 16 residues. Germline CDR1 reads MNHNS; CDR2 reads SASEGT. The V and J ends lost 3 bases and 4 bases respectively, with 16 bases between them. CDR3 sequence (DNA): TGTGCCAGCAGTGAGGCACAGGGCCCCAATTACAATGAGCAGTTCTTC. The encoded protein is CASSEAQGPNYNEQFF.

This clone appeared a single time. This chain connects TRBV11-2 to TRBJ2-5; tentatively, D is TRBD1 (6 bases). Trimming took off 5 bases at V and 4 bases at J, with 26 bases between the two ends. The CDR3 sequence is 18 residues long. Germline V gene sequence: CDR1 SGHAT, CDR2 FQNNGV. CDR3 residues: CASSNFAVRGRFRETQYF. In nucleotides, the CDR3 is TGTGCCAGCAGCAACTTTGCGGTCAGGGGCCGGTTTCGAGAGACCCAGTACTTC.

This clone was seen a few times. The chain uses TRBV29-1 and TRBJ1-3; D is uncertain. The germline V gene has CDR1 SQVTM and CDR2 ANQGSEA. The CDR3 spans 12 residues. V was pared by 7 bases and J by 0 bases, with 7 bases between. CDR3: CSGFLSGNTIYF. The CDR3 coding sequence is TGCAGCGGGTTCCTCTCTGGAAACACCATATATTTT.

This chain connects TRBV6-5 to TRBJ1-2; possibly TRBD1 for D (6 bases). Per the germline V gene, CDR1 is MNHEY and CDR2 is SVGAGI. The CDR3 extends over 14 amino acids. Trimming removed 0 bases from V and 6 bases from J, with 11 bases in between. In DNA, the CDR3 is TGTGCCAGCAGTTACTCGATAGGGGGAGATGGCTACACCTTC. Translation gives CASSYSIGGDGYTF.

The V gene is TRBV5-1, the J gene TRBJ2-5; TRBD2 might be the D (7 bases). The CDR3 consists of 16 residues. Trimming removed 3 bases from V and 3 bases from J, with 18 bases in between. The germline V gene has CDR1 SGHRS and CDR2 YFSETQ. The CDR3 loop is CASSYLGGPLKETQYF. The CDR3, as DNA: TGCGCCAGCAGCTACCTCGGGGGGCCCCTCAAAGAGACCCAGTACTTC.

The V and J genes are TRBV29-1 and TRBJ1-4, with D possibly TRBD1 on 6 matching bases. The CDR3 sequence is 12 residues long. Trimming pared 4 bases from V and 8 bases from J, leaving 11 bases between. Germline V CDR1 and CDR2: SQVTM, ANQGSEA. The CDR3 DNA follows: TGCAGCGTTGTCCAGGGGCCCGAAAAACTGTTTTTT. Translated: CSVVQGPEKLFF.

The rearrangement uses TRBV5-6 and TRBJ2-3; TRBD2 aligns across 8 bases. V lost 0 bases, J lost 4 bases, and 4 bases stayed unmatched. The CDR3 contains 15 residues. Germline CDR1 is SGHDT and CDR2 is YYEEEE. CDR3 nucleotide sequence: TGTGCCAGCAGCTTGGGGAGCGGGGGATCAGATACGCAGTATTTT. It codes for CASSLGSGGSDTQYF.

This sequence joins TRBV5-1 and TRBJ2-7; D gene ambiguous. Germline V gives CDR1 SGHRS, CDR2 YFSETQ. V lost 4 bases and J 5 bases, leaving 10 bases between the germline ends. The CDR3 has 12 amino acids. DNA of the CDR3: TGCGCCAGCAGCGACATTAAAAACGAGCAGTACTTC. Amino acid sequence: CASSDIKNEQYF.

The genes are TRBV7-9 and TRBJ2-7; D is undetermined. This CDR3 is built from 13 residues. Trimming took 0 bases from V and 6 from J, leaving 9 bases between them. In germline, CDR1 is SEHNR, CDR2 FQNEAQ (reference sequence). CDR3 nucleotides: TGTGCCAGCAGCTTAGCGCTTCAAACCGAGCAGTACTTC. Translated: CASSLALQTEQYF.

This rearrangement joins TRBV27 to TRBJ2-7; D is perhaps TRBD1 (6 bases). V lost 0 bases, J lost 3 bases, and 9 bases lay in between. This CDR3 has 14 residues. Germline V CDR1 and CDR2: MNHEY, SMNVEV (reference sequence). The CDR3 protein is CASSLSAGDYEQYF. For the CDR3, the DNA is TGTGCCAGCAGTTTATCGGCAGGGGACTACGAGCAGTACTTC.

The rearrangement joins TRBV6-1 to TRBJ1-1; TRBD1 matches 8 bases. Germline V gene sequence: CDR1 MNHNS, CDR2 SASEGT. There are 16 residues in the CDR3. With V trimmed by 1 base and J by 2 bases, 6 bases remained unmatched. As DNA, the CDR3 is TGTGCCAGCAGTGAAGAGACAGGGGACCTTAACACTGAAGCTTTCTTT. It is translated as CASSEETGDLNTEAFF.

This clone showed up just once. This chain uses TRBV4-2 with TRBJ2-7; perhaps TRBD1 as D (5 bases). This CDR3 is 14 amino acids long. Germline V gene lookup returns CDR1 LGHNA and CDR2 YNFKEQ. Trimming took off 3 bases at V and 3 bases at J, with 12 bases between the two ends. CDR3 loop: CASSHGQGGYEQYF. The CDR3 DNA sequence: TGTGCCAGCAGCCACGGGCAGGGTGGCTACGAGCAGTACTTC.

The V call is TRBV6-1, the J call TRBJ2-7; 9 bases fit TRBD2. Germline CDR1 is MNHNS and CDR2 is SASEGT. V dropped 1 base and J dropped 7; count of bases not matched to a gene: 11. CDR3 length: 16 amino acids. As DNA, the CDR3 is TGTGCCAGCAGTGAAGGGGTAGCGGGAGCACCAGGGGAGCAGTACTTC. It codes for CASSEGVAGAPGEQYF.

The chain carries TRBV27 and TRBJ2-1; D may be TRBD1 (7 bases). The V and J ends lost 4 bases and 8 bases respectively, with 18 bases between them. The CDR3 has 15 amino acids. CDR1 and CDR2 (germline): MNHEY, SMNVEV (reference sequence). CDR3 DNA: TGTGCCAGCAGTTCACCACACCAGGGGGAGGATGAGCAGTTCTTC. Residues: CASSSPHQGEDEQFF.

The chain couples TRBV10-1 to TRBJ2-7, with 9 bases identical to TRBD1. V shed 6 bases, J shed 2 bases, and the junction held 8 bases outside the gene matches. There are 15 residues in the CDR3. Germline CDR1 and CDR2: WNHNN and SYGVQD (reference sequence). The CDR3 bases are TGCGCCAGCAGCCCCGGGACAGGGCCCCCCTACGAGCAGTACTTC. Amino acids: CASSPGTGPPYEQYF.

Only one count was recorded for this clone. The chain combines TRBV29-1 with TRBJ1-1; no firm D call. Trimming removed 0 bases at V and 1 base at J, with 12 bases between. This CDR3 comprises 15 residues. Germline assignment: CDR1 SQVTM and CDR2 ANQGSEA. The CDR3 region has the DNA TGCAGCGTTGAAGATTCGGGCCAGCCGAACACTGAAGCTTTCTTT. Translated, it gives CSVEDSGQPNTEAFF.

V and J are TRBV10-3 and TRBJ1-2; possibly TRBD1 for D (5 bases). V dropped 4 bases and J dropped 4 bases, with 7 bases sitting between them. The CDR3 consists of 12 residues. Germline values: CDR1 ENHRY, CDR2 SYGVKD. CDR3 amino acids: CAISGDSYGYTF. CDR3 in DNA: TGTGCCATCAGTGGCGACAGCTATGGCTACACCTTC.

The J gene is TRBJ2-7, the V gene TRBV10-3, with 8 bases fitting TRBD2. CDR1 is ENHRY and CDR2 is SYGVKD in the germline V gene. V lost 0 bases and J lost 2; bases outside the gene matches: 3. This CDR3 has 15 residues. CDR3 sequence: CAISESLAGPYEQYF. The CDR3 DNA reads TGTGCCATCAGTGAGTCTCTAGCGGGTCCCTACGAGCAGTACTTC.

This chain links TRBV11-2 with TRBJ2-7; D not certain. Germline CDR1 SGHAT, CDR2 FQNNGV. The CDR3 runs 15 residues. V gave up 2 bases and J gave up 5 bases, with 16 bases separating them. The CDR3 region is CASSLSPRPMDEQYF. CDR3 sequence (DNA): TGTGCCAGCAGCTTATCTCCGCGGCCGATGGACGAGCAGTACTTC. Complete variable domain (other parts from reference TRBV11-2 and TRBJ2-7): EAGVAQSPRYKIIEKRQSVAFWCNPISGHATLYWYQQILGQGPKLLIQFQNNGVVDDSQLPKDRFSAERLKGVDSTLKIQPAKLEDSAVYLCASSLSPRPMDEQYFGPGTRLTVT.

This chain connects TRBV10-3 to TRBJ2-1; TRBD1 might be the D (6 bases). CDR1 and CDR2 (germline): ENHRY, SYGVKD. Trimming removed 11 bases from V and 8 bases from J, with 25 bases in between. CDR3 length: 15 residues. CDR3 nucleotide sequence: TGTGCCTCGGATGTAGGACACCCGCCAGGGGATGAGCAGTTCTTC. Translation gives CASDVGHPPGDEQFF.

As to this clone: Other DNA sequences of this sample code for an identical CDR3. CDR3 DNA sequence: TGTGCCAGCAGTGTTCAGGGTCTTAATCAGCCCCAGCATTTT. Translated, it gives CASSVQGLNQPQHF. The rearrangement joins TRBV27 to TRBJ1-5; a possible D gene is TRBD1 (5 bases). Trimming shortened V by 5 bases and J by 4 bases, and 12 bases separated the two germline ends. Germline V gives CDR1 MNHEY, CDR2 SMNVEV (reference sequence). The CDR3 is made up of 14 amino acids.

In its sample, this clone was seen once. The rearrangement uses TRBV4-3 and TRBJ2-7; TRBD1 matches 9 bases. CDR1 and CDR2 (germline): LGHNA, YSLEER. Trimming cost V 4 bases and J 3 bases; bases outside gene matches: 7. The CDR3 contains 15 residues. Here the CDR3 DNA reads TGCGCCAGCAGCCGCCTGACAGGGGGGGACTACGAGCAGTACTTC. It encodes CASSRLTGGDYEQYF.